Detailed here is one TCR beta chain. At the DNA level, this CDR3 is encoded by other sequences in the same sample as well. Germline CDR1 and CDR2: SGHRS and YFSETQ. This CDR3 region has 15 residues. V lost 2 bases and J 3 bases, leaving 11 bases between the germline ends. Some clones are missing from TCRdb's copy, which holds only in-frame ones; the method was immunoSEQ multiplex PCR. Found here are 55,000 to 75,000 clones, 80% of them singletons; the top ten hold 15% to 20%. These data belong to a study of blood T cell repertoires in COVID-19. On the study more broadly: The United States, Italy and Spain supplied acute and convalescent COVID-19 samples. T cells, B-cell-depleted T cells, or PBMCs provided the cDNA or gDNA that served as material.

V is TRBV5-1 and J is TRBJ2-2; D is perhaps TRBD1 (6 bases). Sequencing was done on a sample of peripheral blood. The receptor was isolated from a man between 70 and 80 years old who had recovered from COVID-19. This CDR3 is CASSLQGLDTGELFF. The CDR3 coding sequence is TGCGCCAGCAGCTTACAGGGATTGGACACCGGGGAGCTGTTTTTT.